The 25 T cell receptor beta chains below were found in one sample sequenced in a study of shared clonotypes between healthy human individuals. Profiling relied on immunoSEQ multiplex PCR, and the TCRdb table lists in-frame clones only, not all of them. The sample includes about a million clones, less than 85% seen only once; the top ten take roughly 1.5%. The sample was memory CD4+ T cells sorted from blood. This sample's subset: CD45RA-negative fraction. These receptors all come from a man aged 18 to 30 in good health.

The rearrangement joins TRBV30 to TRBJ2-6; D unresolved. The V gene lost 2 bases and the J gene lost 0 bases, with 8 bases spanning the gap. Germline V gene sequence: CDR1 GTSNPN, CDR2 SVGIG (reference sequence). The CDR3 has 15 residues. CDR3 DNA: TGTGCCTGGAGTTTTGCCCACTCTGGGGCCAACGTCCTGACTTTC. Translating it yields CAWSFAHSGANVLTF.

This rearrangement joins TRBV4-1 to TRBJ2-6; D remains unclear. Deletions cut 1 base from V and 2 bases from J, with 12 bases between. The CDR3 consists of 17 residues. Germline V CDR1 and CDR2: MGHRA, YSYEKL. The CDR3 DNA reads TGCGCCAGCAGCCAAGGGCAGACGAAGACTGGGGCCAACGTCCTGACTTTC. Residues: CASSQGQTKTGANVLTF.

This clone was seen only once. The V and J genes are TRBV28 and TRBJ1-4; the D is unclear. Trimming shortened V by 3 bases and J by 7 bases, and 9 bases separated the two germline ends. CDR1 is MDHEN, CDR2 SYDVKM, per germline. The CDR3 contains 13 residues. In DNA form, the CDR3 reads TGTGCCAGCAGTTTGGGTTCCGTTGAAAAACTGTTTTTT. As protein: CASSLGSVEKLFF.

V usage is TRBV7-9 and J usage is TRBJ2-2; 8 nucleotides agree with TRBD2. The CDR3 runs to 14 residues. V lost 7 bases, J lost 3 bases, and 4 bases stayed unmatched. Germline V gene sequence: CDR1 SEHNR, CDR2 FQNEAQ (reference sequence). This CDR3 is CASKRETDTGELFF. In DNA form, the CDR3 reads TGTGCCAGCAAGCGGGAGACGGACACCGGGGAGCTGTTTTTT.

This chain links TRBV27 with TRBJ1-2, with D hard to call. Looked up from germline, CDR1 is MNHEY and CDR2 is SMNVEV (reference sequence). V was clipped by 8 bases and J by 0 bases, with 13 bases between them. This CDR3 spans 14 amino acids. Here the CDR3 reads CASAPTPANYGYTF. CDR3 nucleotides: TGTGCCAGCGCACCCACACCTGCTAACTATGGCTACACCTTC.

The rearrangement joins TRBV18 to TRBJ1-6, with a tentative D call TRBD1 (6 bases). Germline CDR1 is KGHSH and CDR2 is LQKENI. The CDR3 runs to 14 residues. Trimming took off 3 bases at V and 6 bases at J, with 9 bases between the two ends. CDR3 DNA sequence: TGTGCCAGCTCACCTACAGGGTTTAATTCACCCCTCCACTTT. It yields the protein CASSPTGFNSPLHF.

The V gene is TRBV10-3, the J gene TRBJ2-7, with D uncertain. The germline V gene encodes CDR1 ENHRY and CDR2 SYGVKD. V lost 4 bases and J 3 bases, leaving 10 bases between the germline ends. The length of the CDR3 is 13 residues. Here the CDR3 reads CAISGQDVYEQYF. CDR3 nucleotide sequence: TGTGCCATCAGTGGTCAGGACGTCTACGAGCAGTACTTC.

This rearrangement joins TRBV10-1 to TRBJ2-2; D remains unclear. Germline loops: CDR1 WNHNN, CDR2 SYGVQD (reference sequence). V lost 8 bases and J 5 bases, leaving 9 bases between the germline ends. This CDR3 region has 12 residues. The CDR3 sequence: CASQTSTGELFF. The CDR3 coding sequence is TGCGCCAGCCAAACAAGTACCGGGGAGCTGTTTTTT.

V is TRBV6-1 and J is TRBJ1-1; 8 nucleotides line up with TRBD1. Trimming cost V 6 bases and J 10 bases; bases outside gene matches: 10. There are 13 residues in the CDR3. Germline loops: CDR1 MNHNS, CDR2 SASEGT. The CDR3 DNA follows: TGTGCCAGCAGGGCACCAGGGGGCGATCGAGCTTTCTTT. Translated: CASRAPGGDRAFF.

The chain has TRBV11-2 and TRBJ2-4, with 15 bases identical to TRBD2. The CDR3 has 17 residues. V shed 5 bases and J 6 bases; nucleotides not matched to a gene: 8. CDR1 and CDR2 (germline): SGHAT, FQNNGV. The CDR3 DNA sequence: TGTGCCAGCAGCCTGAGGACTAGCGGGAGGGCCGTAAACATTCAGTACTTC. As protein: CASSLRTSGRAVNIQYF.

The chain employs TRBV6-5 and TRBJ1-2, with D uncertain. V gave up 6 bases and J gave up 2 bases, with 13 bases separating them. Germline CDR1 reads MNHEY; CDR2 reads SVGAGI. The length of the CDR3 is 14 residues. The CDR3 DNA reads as TGTGCCAGCAGCCCGACCTACAGCAACTATGGCTACACCTTC. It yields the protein CASSPTYSNYGYTF.

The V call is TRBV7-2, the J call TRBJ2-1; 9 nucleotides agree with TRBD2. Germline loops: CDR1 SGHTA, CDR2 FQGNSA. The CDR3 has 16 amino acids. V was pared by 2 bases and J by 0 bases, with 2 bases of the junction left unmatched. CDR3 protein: CASSLFSGSSYNEQFF. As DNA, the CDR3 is TGTGCCAGCAGCTTATTTAGCGGGAGCTCCTACAATGAGCAGTTCTTC. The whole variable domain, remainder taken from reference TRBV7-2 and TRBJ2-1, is GAGVSQSPSNKVTEKGKDVELRCDPISGHTALYWYRQSLGQGLEFLIYFQGNSAPDKSGLPSDRFSAERTGGSVSTLTIQRTQQEDSAVYLCASSLFSGSSYNEQFFGPGTRLTVL.

The CDR3, as DNA: TGCGCCAGCAGCGCCACAGATGGACTAGTCTACGAGCAGTACTTC. Residues: CASSATDGLVYEQYF. The chain uses TRBV5-1 and TRBJ2-7, with TRBD2 identical over 7 bases. Germline V CDR1 and CDR2: SGHRS, YFSETQ. This CDR3 is built from 15 residues. Trimming at V came to 4 bases and at J to 3 bases, leaving 10 bases not matched to a gene.

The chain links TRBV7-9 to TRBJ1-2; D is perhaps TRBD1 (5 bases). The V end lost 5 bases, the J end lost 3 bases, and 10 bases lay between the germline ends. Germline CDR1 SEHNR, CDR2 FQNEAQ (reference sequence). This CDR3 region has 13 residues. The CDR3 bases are TGTGCCAGCAGCGAGACAGATTACTATGGCTACACCTTC. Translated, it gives CASSETDYYGYTF. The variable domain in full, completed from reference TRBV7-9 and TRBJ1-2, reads DTGVSQNPRHKITKRGQNVTFRCDPISEHNRLYWYRQTLGQGPEFLTYFQNEAQLEKSRLLSDRFSAERPKGSFSTLEIQRTEQGDSAMYLCASSETDYYGYTFGSGTRLTVV.

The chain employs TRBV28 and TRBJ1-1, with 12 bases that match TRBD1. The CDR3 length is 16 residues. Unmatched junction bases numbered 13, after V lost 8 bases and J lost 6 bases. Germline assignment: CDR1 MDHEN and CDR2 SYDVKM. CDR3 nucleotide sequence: TGTGCCAGCCTCAACCGGGACAGGGGGCGTTACGCTGAAGCTTTCTTT. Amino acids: CASLNRDRGRYAEAFF. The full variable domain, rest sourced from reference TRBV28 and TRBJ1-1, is DVKVTQSSRYLVKRTGEKVFLECVQDMDHENMFWYRQDPGLGLRLIYFSYDVKMKEKGDIPEGYSVSREKKERFSLILESASTNQTSMYLCASLNRDRGRYAEAFFGQGTRLTVV.

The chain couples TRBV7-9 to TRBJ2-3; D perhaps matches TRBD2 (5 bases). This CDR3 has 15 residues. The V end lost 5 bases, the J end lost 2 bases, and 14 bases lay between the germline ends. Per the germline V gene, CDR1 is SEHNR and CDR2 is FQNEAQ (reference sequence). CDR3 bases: TGTGCCAGCAGCCGAATCGGACTGACCACAGATACGCAGTATTTT. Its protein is CASSRIGLTTDTQYF.

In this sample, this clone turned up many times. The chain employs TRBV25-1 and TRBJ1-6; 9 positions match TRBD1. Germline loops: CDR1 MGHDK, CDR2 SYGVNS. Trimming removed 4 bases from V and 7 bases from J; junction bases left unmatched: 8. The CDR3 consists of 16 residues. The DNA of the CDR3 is TGTGCCAGCAGTGTAGGAACAGGGGGCGCGAATTCACCCCTCCACTTT. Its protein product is CASSVGTGGANSPLHF.

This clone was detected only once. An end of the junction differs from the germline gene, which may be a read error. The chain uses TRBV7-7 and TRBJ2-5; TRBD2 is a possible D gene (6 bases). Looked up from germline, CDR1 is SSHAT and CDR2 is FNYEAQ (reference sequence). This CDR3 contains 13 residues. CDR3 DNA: TGTGCTAGCAGCTTAGCGGTCCAAGAGACCCAGTACTTC. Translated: CASSLAVQETQYF.

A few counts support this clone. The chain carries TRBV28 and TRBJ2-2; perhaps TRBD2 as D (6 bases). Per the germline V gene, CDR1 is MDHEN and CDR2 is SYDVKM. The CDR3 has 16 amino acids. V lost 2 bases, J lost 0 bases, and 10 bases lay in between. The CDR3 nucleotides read TGTGCCAGCAGTTTAATGGGGACTTCGAACACCGGGGAGCTGTTTTTT. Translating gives CASSLMGTSNTGELFF.

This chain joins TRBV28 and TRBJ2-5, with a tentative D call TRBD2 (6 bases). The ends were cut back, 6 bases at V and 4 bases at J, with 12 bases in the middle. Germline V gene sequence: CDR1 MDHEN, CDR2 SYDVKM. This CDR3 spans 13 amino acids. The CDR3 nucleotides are TGTGCCAGCAGCCTTCTGGGGGGAGAGACCCAGTACTTC. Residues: CASSLLGGETQYF.

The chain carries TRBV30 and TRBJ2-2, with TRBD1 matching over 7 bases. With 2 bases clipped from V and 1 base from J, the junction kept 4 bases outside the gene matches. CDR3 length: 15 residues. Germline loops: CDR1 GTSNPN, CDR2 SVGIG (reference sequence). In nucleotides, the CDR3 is TGTGCCTGGAGTCCAGACAGGGTGAACACCGGGGAGCTGTTTTTT. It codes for CAWSPDRVNTGELFF.

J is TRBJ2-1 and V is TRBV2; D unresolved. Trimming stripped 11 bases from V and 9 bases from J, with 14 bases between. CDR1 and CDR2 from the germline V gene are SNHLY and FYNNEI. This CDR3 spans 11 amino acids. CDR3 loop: CALITAGEQFF. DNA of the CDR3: TGTGCCTTGATTACAGCCGGTGAGCAGTTCTTC.

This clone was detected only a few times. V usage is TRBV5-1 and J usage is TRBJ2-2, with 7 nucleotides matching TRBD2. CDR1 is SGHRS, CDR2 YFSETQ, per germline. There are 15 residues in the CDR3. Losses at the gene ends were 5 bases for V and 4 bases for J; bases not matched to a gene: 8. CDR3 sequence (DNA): TGCGCCAGCAGAAACGGGGGACTAACCACCGGGGAGCTGTTTTTT. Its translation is CASRNGGLTTGELFF.

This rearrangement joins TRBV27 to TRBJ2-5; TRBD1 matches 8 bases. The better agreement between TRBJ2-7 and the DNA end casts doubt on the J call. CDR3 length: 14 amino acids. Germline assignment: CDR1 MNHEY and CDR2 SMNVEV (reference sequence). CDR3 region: CASSAGTGYREQYF. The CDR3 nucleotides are TGTGCCAGCAGCGCCGGGACAGGTTATCGCGAGCAGTACTTC.

This chain's CDR3 is CASSGRRDRDTEAFF. The CDR3 DNA sequence: TGCGCCAGCAGTGGGCGCCGGGACAGGGACACTGAAGCTTTCTTT. The rearrangement links TRBV10-1 to TRBJ1-1; 9 nucleotides line up with TRBD1. V lost 4 bases to trimming and J lost 3 bases; unmatched junction nucleotides: 6. The CDR3 length is 15 residues. Per germline, CDR1 WNHNN and CDR2 SYGVQD (reference sequence).